This entry describes one T cell receptor beta chain. This clone's antigen is unknown. The CDR3, from cysteine to phenylalanine, totals 15 residues. No DNA accompanies this entry. From a lookup of the germline V gene (reference sequence), CDR1 and CDR2 are DFQATT and SNEGSKA. The data stem from a study of monozygotic twins with inflammatory bowel disease (dated by TCRdb to the late 2010s). With regard to the full study: The full study comprised around 28 monozygotic twin pairs: nine German pairs (four IBD-concordant, five IBD-discordant) and 19 IBD-discordant Danish pairs. Each individual had, on average, about 151 000 unique TCRalpha sequences and 181 000 unique TCRbeta sequences available for analysis. Within discordant pairs, disease-associated traits were sought mainly by comparing IBD patients with their genetically identical healthy co-twins. General conclusions and limits of the study: Because patients were on differing immunosuppressive treatments, the repertoires may have picked up extra background noise and inter-individual variability. TCRbeta repertoire diversity, by inverse Simpson index, was decreased in IBD patients compared with their healthy co-twins. Different T cell subtypes could not be distinguished in the analysis. No single strong signal or clonotype linked to IBD turned up in the results, so the idea that one exists was not supported. Repertoire similarity did not differ between concordant and discordant twins, possibly due to limited statistical power. Fewer clonotypes were shared with other individuals by IBD patients than by healthy twins, most markedly in patients showing signs of disease activity.

From each donor, a roughly 2.7 ml peripheral blood sample was collected into PAXgene tubes and kept at -80 degrees C. Without any T cell sorting, total RNA was extracted from whole blood using the PAXgene blood miRNA kit on an automated QIAcube. Deep TCRalpha and TCRbeta repertoire profiling with unique molecular barcoding was performed on peripheral blood of monozygotic twin pairs concordant or discordant for inflammatory bowel disease. Smoking habits were recorded for all twin pairs, and individuals were classified as current, former or never smokers. The library was obtained by 5' RACE. Preparation of each TCR library used approximately 3,500 ng of total RNA. For each sample, cDNA was synthesized in eight separate reactions using SMARTScribe reverse transcriptase. During cDNA synthesis, template switching introduced unique molecular identifiers that contained a 6-nucleotide sample barcode. Amplification of TCRalpha and TCRbeta cDNA involved two nested PCRs of approximately 17 and 9 cycles, and each PCR was followed by bead purification. Before amplification, the cDNA was treated with uracil DNA-glycosylase and purified using the QIAquick PCR purification kit. The second PCR added Illumina TruSeq-compatible adapters along with sample-specific barcodes. TapeStation and Qubit were used to check library quality and concentration, and about 5.2 ng of each library went into the pool. Pooled libraries were sequenced on an Illumina HiSeq2500 single-index Rapid Run with 2 x 100 bp reads and custom sequencing primers. The published analysis was carried out like this. PCR and sequencing errors were corrected by UMI-based consensus assembly using MiGEC version 1.2.6. MiXCR version 2.1.1 was used for V(D)J alignment, clonotype assembly and CDR3 extraction. Gene usage, clonotype sharing and MAIT/NKT TCR abundance were normalised by analysing the top 1000, 10 000 and 20 000 clonotypes per sample. Diversity was computed as the inverse Simpson index with the vegan R package after downsampling to 27 000 UMIs. Paired Mann-Whitney U tests on discordant twin pairs were used, with Benjamini-Hochberg multiple-testing correction. Following reprocessing of the reads by TCRdb, the data hold one row per CDR3 protein sequence and no DNA is available. These V and J calls rely on TCRdb rather than the paper's analysis. This sample's listing comprises some 170,000 distinct CDR3 sequences. The ten largest clones take up roughly 2.4% of the sample.

The TCR originated in a human donor with ulcerative colitis or Crohn's disease, or a healthy co-twin of an affected twin (not recorded which). The sample comprised blood. The chain uses TRBV20-1 and TRBJ2-6; the TCRdb D gene call, TRBD2, has no DNA to confirm it. The CDR3: CSASSRDSGANVLTF.